The 5 T cell receptor beta chains presented below share a single source sample, sequenced in a study of shared clonotypes between healthy human individuals. Terminally differentiated effector memory CD45RA+ cells were excluded by CCR7 positive selection of CD45RO-negative cells. The data were produced by immunoSEQ multiplex PCR, yet TCRdb's version contains in-frame clones alone and is incomplete. This sample yields more than 550,000 clones, of which 92% are seen a single time; 24% belongs to the top ten. The sequenced sample consisted of naive CD8+ T cells sorted from blood. These receptors were taken from a man aged 25 to 40 in good health.

The V gene is TRBV7-5, the J gene TRBJ2-4. TRBV7-5 is marked as a pseudogene. The CDR3 is made up of 17 amino acids. This CDR3 is CVRSSGGRGVAKNIQYF. DNA for the CDR3: TGTGTCAGAAGCTCCGGGGGCAGGGGAGTAGCCAAAAACATTCAGTACTTC.

V is TRBV28 and J is TRBJ2-7; D is perhaps TRBD1 or TRBD2 (5 bases each). V lost 6 bases and J lost 2, with 14 bases in between. The CDR3 runs to 14 residues. CDR1 is MDHEN, CDR2 SYDVKM, per germline. CDR3 nucleotides: TGTGCCAGCAGACTCCGGGACCGTGCCTACGAGCAGTACTTC. Encoded protein: CASRLRDRAYEQYF.

The chain combines TRBV29-1 with TRBJ2-1; D is undetermined. Germline V gives CDR1 SQVTM, CDR2 ANQGSEA. Trimming shortened V by 8 bases and J by 7 bases, and 12 bases separated the two germline ends. The CDR3 has 11 amino acids. The DNA for the CDR3 is TGCAGCTTGATCTGGGGAAATGAGCAGTTCTTC. Amino acid sequence: CSLIWGNEQFF.

This clone was recorded only once. The chain is built from TRBV5-8 and TRBJ2-2; 9 bases are shared with TRBD2. The CDR3 length is 19 residues. Per germline, CDR1 SGHTS and CDR2 YDEGEE. Unmatched junction bases numbered 21, after V lost 8 bases and J lost 4 bases. The CDR3 spells CARNHGPHLAGIFTGELFF. CDR3 in DNA: TGTGCCAGAAACCACGGCCCTCATCTAGCGGGAATATTCACCGGGGAGCTGTTTTTT. Full variable domain (outside the CDR3, taken from reference TRBV5-8 and TRBJ2-2): EAGVTQSPTHLIKTRGQQATLRCSPISGHTSVYWYQQALGLGLQFLLWYDEGEERNRGNFPPRFSGRQFPNYSSELNVNALELEDSALYLCARNHGPHLAGIFTGELFFGEGSRLTVL.

The chain joins TRBV25-1 to TRBJ1-2; D is perhaps TRBD1 (6 bases). This CDR3 spans 12 amino acids. V was pared by 6 bases and J by 8 bases, with 13 bases between. Germline lookup yields CDR1 MGHDK and CDR2 SYGVNS. CDR3 coding DNA: TGTGCCAGCAGCTCCGGGACAAAGGGCTACACCTTC. Protein sequence: CASSSGTKGYTF.